This TCR beta chain is from a study of blood T cell repertoires in COVID-19. Study information: COVID-19 samples, acute and convalescent, were from the United States, Italy and Spain. The analysed material was cDNA or gDNA that came from T cells, B-cell-depleted T cells, or PBMCs.

The germline V gene encodes CDR1 SGHAT and CDR2 FQNNGV. This CDR3 region has 14 residues. Trimming pared 5 bases from V and 7 bases from J, leaving 15 bases between. This clone was observed a single time. The study recruited people aged about 18 to 90 years across 20 to 30 US areas. In assigning cohorts, the study relied on participant-reported clinical history. Assay: immunoSEQ multiplex PCR; the TCRdb copy retains only in-frame clones and omits some. Of 450,000 to 500,000 clones listed, about 88% are singletons. Sequencing was done on a sample of PBMCs or T cells enriched from blood (not recorded which). V gene TRBV11-2 combines with J gene TRBJ1-5; D is possibly TRBD1 (6 bases). The sequence was collected from a woman in her fifties or sixties who had recovered from COVID-19. The CDR3 reads CASSLGGDRQPQHF. CDR3 DNA sequence: TGTGCCAGCAGCCTAGGGGGGGATCGACAGCCCCAGCATTTT. The full variable domain, with the rest looked up from reference TRBV11-2 and TRBJ1-5, is EAGVAQSPRYKIIEKRQSVAFWCNPISGHATLYWYQQILGQGPKLLIQFQNNGVVDDSQLPKDRFSAERLKGVDSTLKIQPAKLEDSAVYLCASSLGGDRQPQHFGDGTRLSIL.